What follows are 10 T cell receptor beta chains derived from one specimen sequenced in a study of Tregs in tolerant kidney transplant recipients. Measured with immunoSEQ multiplex PCR; TCRdb has only the in-frame clones, and not every one. Of 90,000 to 150,000 clones listed, 85% to 95% were seen once; the top ten hold over 0.5%. The specimen was CD4+ T cells from blood. Receptor source: a human donor in good health.

The V call is TRBV13, the J call TRBJ1-5, with TRBD1 matching over 7 bases. The germline CDR1 and CDR2 sequences are PRHDT and FYEKMQ (reference sequence). Trimming at V came to 5 bases and at J to 3 bases, leaving 7 bases not matched to a gene. The CDR3 runs to 15 residues. CDR3 DNA sequence: TGTGCCAGCAGCAGGCAGGGACAGATCAATCAGCCCCAGCATTTT. This sequence encodes CASSRQGQINQPQHF.

This clone was found once. The J gene is TRBJ1-6, the V gene TRBV6-5; 7 positions agree with TRBD1. V lost 5 bases, J lost 7 bases, and 5 bases stayed unmatched. The CDR3 has 14 amino acids. Germline lookup yields CDR1 MNHEY and CDR2 SVGAGI. The CDR3 nucleotides are TGTGCCAGCAGTAGGGGACAGATCAATTCACCCCTCCACTTT. Encoded protein: CASSRGQINSPLHF.

A single count supports this clone. The chain carries TRBV15 and TRBJ1-6; a weak D match, TRBD1 (6 bases). This CDR3 has 14 amino acids. Germline values: CDR1 LNHNV, CDR2 YYDKDF (reference sequence). With 2 bases removed from V and 7 bases from J, the gap between germline ends came to 9 bases. This CDR3 reads CATSRWDINSPLHF. CDR3 coding DNA: TGTGCCACCAGCAGATGGGACATAAATTCACCCCTCCACTTT.

This chain links TRBV19 with TRBJ1-1, with D possibly TRBD1 on 5 matching bases. Trimming cost V 2 bases and J 5 bases, with 18 bases left between them. The CDR3 sequence is 16 residues long. Germline V gene lookup returns CDR1 LNHDA and CDR2 SQIVND (reference sequence). CDR3 loop: CASSIRETPGGTEAFF. DNA of the CDR3: TGTGCCAGTAGTATAAGGGAGACGCCGGGGGGTACTGAAGCTTTCTTT.

The CDR3 sequence is CASSAGTGSIYEQYF. CDR3 DNA sequence: TGTGCCAGCAGCGCGGGGACAGGGAGTATCTACGAGCAGTACTTC. The genes are TRBV5-4 and TRBJ2-7, with TRBD1 matching over 9 bases. V shed 4 bases and J 3 bases; nucleotides not matched to a gene: 8. Germline CDR1 SGHNT, CDR2 YYREEE (reference sequence). This CDR3 is built from 15 residues.

The rearrangement links TRBV10-1 to TRBJ2-1, with TRBD2 matching 9 bases. Trimming removed 2 bases from V and 2 bases from J; junction bases left unmatched: 7. This CDR3 comprises 17 residues. Germline V gene sequence: CDR1 WNHNN, CDR2 SYGVQD (reference sequence). The CDR3: CASSETSSGTPYNEQFF. For the CDR3, the DNA is TGCGCCAGCAGTGAGACCTCTAGCGGGACCCCCTACAATGAGCAGTTCTTC.

This sequence joins TRBV15 and TRBJ2-2; tentatively, D is TRBD1 or TRBD2 (5 bases each). Trimming stripped 3 bases from V and 3 bases from J, with 14 bases between. Germline values: CDR1 LNHNV, CDR2 YYDKDF (reference sequence). The CDR3 is 16 amino acids. For the CDR3, the DNA is TGTGCCACCAGCAGGGACCCGGGACCCGACACCGGGGAGCTGTTTTTT. It specifies CATSRDPGPDTGELFF. The full variable domain, its missing parts supplied by reference TRBV15 and TRBJ2-2, is DAMVIQNPRYQVTQFGKPVTLSCSQTLNHNVMYWYQQKSSQAPKLLFHYYDKDFNNEADTPDNFQSRRPNTSFCFLDIRSPGLGDTAMYLCATSRDPGPDTGELFFGEGSRLTVL.

The chain employs TRBV28 and TRBJ1-4; TRBD1 matches at 7 bases. CDR3 length: 13 amino acids. From germline, CDR1 is MDHEN and CDR2 SYDVKM. The V segment lost 7 bases and the J segment 6 bases; nucleotides outside the gene matches: 5. CDR3 region: CASTGQRYEKLFF. In DNA form, the CDR3 reads TGTGCCAGCACGGGACAGCGCTATGAAAAACTGTTTTTT. The full variable domain, its missing parts supplied by reference TRBV28 and TRBJ1-4, is DVKVTQSSRYLVKRTGEKVFLECVQDMDHENMFWYRQDPGLGLRLIYFSYDVKMKEKGDIPEGYSVSREKKERFSLILESASTNQTSMYLCASTGQRYEKLFFGSGTQLSVL.

The genes are TRBV7-6 and TRBJ2-5; weak D call: TRBD1 (5 bases). Trimming stripped 5 bases from V and 5 bases from J, with 18 bases between. Germline CDR1 is SGHVS and CDR2 is FNYEAQ. This CDR3 region has 15 residues. CDR3 DNA sequence: TGTGCCAGCAGCACGTTTCGCAGGGTGGGGGAGACCCAGTACTTC. Protein: CASSTFRRVGETQYF.

The chain combines TRBV7-2 with TRBJ2-7, with D perhaps TRBD2 (6 bases). Germline CDR1 is SGHTA and CDR2 is FQGNSA. Trimming took off 4 bases at V and 0 bases at J, with 10 bases between the two ends. The CDR3 is 14 amino acids. CDR3 nucleotides: TGTGCCAGCAGCTCGGAGGGGAGCTCCTACGAGCAGTACTTC. It encodes CASSSEGSSYEQYF.